This T cell receptor beta chain is from a study of PD-L1 blockade in urothelial cancer. As for the study in general: Patients arrived having already received 0 to 3 prior chemotherapy regimens.

From germline, CDR1 is MDHEN and CDR2 SYDVKM. The J segment lost 4 bases and the V segment lost 3 bases, leaving 12 bases of the junction unmatched. CDR3 length: 16 residues. TCRdb keeps only in-frame clones here, not all; method: immunoSEQ multiplex PCR. The sample contains 55,000 to 80,000 clones, 81% of which appear only once. Sample time point: pretreatment peripheral blood. This sequence originates from a man in his sixties or seventies with urothelial cancer. This material consisted of PBMCs, taken around atezolizumab (anti-PD-L1) treatment. The V call is TRBV28, the J call TRBJ2-7, with TRBD2 matching over 7 bases. The CDR3 reads CASSFSGEGHGYEQYF. For the CDR3, the DNA is TGTGCCAGCAGTTTCAGCGGGGAGGGCCACGGGTACGAGCAGTACTTC. The whole variable domain, remainder taken from reference TRBV28 and TRBJ2-7, is DVKVTQSSRYLVKRTGEKVFLECVQDMDHENMFWYRQDPGLGLRLIYFSYDVKMKEKGDIPEGYSVSREKKERFSLILESASTNQTSMYLCASSFSGEGHGYEQYFGPGTRLTVT.